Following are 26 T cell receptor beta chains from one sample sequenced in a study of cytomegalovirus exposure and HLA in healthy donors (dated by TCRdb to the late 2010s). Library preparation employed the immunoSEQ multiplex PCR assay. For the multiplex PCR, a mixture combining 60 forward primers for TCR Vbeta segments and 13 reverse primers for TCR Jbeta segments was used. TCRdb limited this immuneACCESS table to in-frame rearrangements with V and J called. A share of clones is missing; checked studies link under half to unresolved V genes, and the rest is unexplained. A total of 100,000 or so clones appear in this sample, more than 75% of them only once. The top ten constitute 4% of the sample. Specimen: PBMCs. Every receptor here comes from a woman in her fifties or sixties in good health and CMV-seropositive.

The CDR3: CASSPERASYNEQFF. In nucleotides, the CDR3 is TGTGCCAGCAGCCCAGAGCGGGCGTCCTACAATGAGCAGTTCTTC. The genes are TRBV4-2 and TRBJ2-1; tentatively, D is TRBD2 (6 bases). Germline values: CDR1 LGHNA, CDR2 YNFKEQ. CDR3 size: 15 residues. V lost 4 bases, J lost 1 base, and 11 bases lay in between.

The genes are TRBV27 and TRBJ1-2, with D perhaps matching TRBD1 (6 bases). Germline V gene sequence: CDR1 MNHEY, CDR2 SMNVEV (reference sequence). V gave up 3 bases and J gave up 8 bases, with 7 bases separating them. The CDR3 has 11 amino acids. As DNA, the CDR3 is TGTGCCAGCAGTTTTAGGGGGGGCTACACCTTC. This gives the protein CASSFRGGYTF.

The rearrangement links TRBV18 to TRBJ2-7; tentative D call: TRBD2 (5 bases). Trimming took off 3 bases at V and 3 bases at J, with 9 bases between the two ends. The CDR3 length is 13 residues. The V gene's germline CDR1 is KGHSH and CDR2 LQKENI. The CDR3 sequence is CASSPGLDYEQYF. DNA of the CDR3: TGTGCCAGCTCACCCGGACTTGACTACGAGCAGTACTTC. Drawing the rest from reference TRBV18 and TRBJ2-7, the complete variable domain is NAGVMQNPRHLVRRRGQEARLRCSPMKGHSHVYWYRQLPEEGLKFMVYLQKENIIDESGMPKERFSAEFPKEGPSILRIQQVVRGDSAAYFCASSPGLDYEQYFGPGTRLTVT.

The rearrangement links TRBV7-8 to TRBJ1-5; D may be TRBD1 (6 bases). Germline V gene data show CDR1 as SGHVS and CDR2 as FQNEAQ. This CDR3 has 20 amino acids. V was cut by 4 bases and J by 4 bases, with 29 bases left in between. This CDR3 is CASSSFVTESWTDRNQPQHF. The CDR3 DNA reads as TGTGCCAGCAGCTCCTTCGTGACCGAGAGCTGGACAGATCGAAATCAGCCCCAGCATTTT.

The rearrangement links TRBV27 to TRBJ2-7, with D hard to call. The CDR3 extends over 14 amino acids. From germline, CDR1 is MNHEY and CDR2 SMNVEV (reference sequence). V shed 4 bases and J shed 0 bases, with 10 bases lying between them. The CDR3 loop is CASSSRFSSYEQYF. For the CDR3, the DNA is TGTGCCAGCAGTTCTCGGTTTAGCTCCTACGAGCAGTACTTC.

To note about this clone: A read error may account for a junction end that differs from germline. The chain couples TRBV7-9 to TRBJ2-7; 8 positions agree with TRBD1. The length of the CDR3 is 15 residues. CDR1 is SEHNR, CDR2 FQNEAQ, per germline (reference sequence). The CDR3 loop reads CSSSFRTGPGSEQYF. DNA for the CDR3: TGTTCCAGCAGCTTTCGGACAGGGCCAGGGAGCGAGCAGTACTTC.

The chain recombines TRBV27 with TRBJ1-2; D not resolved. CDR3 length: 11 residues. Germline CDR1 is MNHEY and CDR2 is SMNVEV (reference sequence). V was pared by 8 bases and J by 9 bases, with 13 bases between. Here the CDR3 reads CASWGGESYTF. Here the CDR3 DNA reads TGTGCCAGCTGGGGAGGTGAAAGCTACACCTTC.

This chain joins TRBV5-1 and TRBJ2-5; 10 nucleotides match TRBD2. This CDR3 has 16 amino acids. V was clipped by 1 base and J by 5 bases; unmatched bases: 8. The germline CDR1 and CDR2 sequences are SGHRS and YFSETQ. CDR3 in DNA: TGCGCCAGCAGCTTGAGAGCGGGGGGGCCCGGGGAGACCCAGTACTTC. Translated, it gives CASSLRAGGPGETQYF. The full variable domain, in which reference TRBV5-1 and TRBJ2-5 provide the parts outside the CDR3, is KAGVTQTPRYLIKTRGQQVTLSCSPISGHRSVSWYQQTPGQGLQFLFEYFSETQRNKGNFPGRFSGRQFSNSRSEMNVSTLELGDSALYLCASSLRAGGPGETQYFGPGTRLLVL.

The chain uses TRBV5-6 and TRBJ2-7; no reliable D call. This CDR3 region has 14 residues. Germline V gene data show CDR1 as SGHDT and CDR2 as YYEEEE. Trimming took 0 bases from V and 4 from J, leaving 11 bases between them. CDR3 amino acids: CASSLAQVPYEQYF. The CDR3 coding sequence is TGTGCCAGCAGCTTGGCTCAGGTACCATACGAGCAGTACTTC. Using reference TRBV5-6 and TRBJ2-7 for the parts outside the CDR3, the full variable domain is DAGVTQSPTHLIKTRGQQVTLRCSPKSGHDTVSWYQQALGQGPQFIFQYYEEEERQRGNFPDRFSGHQFPNYSSELNVNALLLGDSALYLCASSLAQVPYEQYFGPGTRLTVT.

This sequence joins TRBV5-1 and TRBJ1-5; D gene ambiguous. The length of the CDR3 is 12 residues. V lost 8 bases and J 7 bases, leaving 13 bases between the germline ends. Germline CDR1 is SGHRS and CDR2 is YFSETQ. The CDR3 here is CARRRRGQPQHF. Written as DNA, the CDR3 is TGCGCCAGAAGACGGCGCGGGCAGCCCCAGCATTTT.

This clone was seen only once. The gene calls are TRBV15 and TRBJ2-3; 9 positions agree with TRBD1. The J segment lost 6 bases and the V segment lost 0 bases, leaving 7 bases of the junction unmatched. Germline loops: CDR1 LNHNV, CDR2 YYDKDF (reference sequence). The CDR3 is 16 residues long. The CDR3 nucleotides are TGTGCCACCAGCAGAGATATACAGGGGGCTGGGGATACGCAGTATTTT. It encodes CATSRDIQGAGDTQYF.

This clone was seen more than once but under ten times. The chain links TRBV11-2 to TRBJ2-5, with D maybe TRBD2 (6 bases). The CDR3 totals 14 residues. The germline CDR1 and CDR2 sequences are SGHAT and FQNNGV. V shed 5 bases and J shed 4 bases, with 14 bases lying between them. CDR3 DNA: TGTGCCAGCAGCCGAGCTGCGGGATCAGAGACCCAGTACTTC. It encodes CASSRAAGSETQYF.

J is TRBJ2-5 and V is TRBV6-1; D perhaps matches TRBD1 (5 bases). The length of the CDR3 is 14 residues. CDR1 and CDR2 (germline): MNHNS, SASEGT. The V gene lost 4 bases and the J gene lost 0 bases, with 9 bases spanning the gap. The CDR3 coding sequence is TGTGCCAGCAGTGGCCGGACAAACCAAGAGACCCAGTACTTC. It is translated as CASSGRTNQETQYF.

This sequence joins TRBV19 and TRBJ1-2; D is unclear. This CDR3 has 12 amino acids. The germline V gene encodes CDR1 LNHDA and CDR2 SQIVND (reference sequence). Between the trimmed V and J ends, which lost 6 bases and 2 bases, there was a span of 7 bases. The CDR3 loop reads CASSSRNYGYTF. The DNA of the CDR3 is TGTGCCAGTAGCTCCAGGAACTATGGCTACACCTTC.

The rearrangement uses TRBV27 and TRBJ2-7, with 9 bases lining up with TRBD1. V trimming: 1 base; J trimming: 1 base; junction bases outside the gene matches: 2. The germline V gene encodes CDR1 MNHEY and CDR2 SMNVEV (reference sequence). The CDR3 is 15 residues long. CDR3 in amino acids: CASSLYRGRSYEQYF. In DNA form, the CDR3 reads TGTGCCAGCAGTTTATACAGGGGGCGGTCCTACGAGCAGTACTTC.

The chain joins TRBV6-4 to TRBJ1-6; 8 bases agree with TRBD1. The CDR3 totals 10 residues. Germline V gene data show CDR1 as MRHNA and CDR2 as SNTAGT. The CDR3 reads CRGTGSPLHF. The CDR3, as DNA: TGTCGGGGGACAGGTTCACCCCTCCACTTT.

The CDR3 bases are TGCGCCAGCAGCTTTGTGGGTCGGGGTGCCGAGCAGTACTTC. It codes for CASSFVGRGAEQYF. The gene calls are TRBV5-1 and TRBJ2-7; weak D call: TRBD2 (5 bases). Trimming removed 2 bases at V and 6 bases at J, with 15 bases between. CDR3 length: 14 residues. Germline CDR1 reads SGHRS; CDR2 reads YFSETQ.

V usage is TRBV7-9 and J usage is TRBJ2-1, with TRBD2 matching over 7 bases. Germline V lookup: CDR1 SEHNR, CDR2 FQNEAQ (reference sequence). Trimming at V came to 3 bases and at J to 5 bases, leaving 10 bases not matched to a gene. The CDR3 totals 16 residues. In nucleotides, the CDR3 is TGTGCCAGCAGCTTCTTCACAGGACTAGGACACAATGAGCAGTTCTTC. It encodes CASSFFTGLGHNEQFF. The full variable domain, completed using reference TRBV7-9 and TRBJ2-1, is DTGVSQNPRHKITKRGQNVTFRCDPISEHNRLYWYRQTLGQGPEFLTYFQNEAQLEKSRLLSDRFSAERPKGSFSTLEIQRTEQGDSAMYLCASSFFTGLGHNEQFFGPGTRLTVL.

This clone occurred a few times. The CDR3 bases are TGTGCCAGCTCACCACCGGGACAAGAAGGGAACATTCAGTACTTC. Encoded protein: CASSPPGQEGNIQYF. The rearrangement uses TRBV18 and TRBJ2-4; D is possibly TRBD1 (6 bases). The CDR3 extends over 15 amino acids. CDR1 and CDR2 (germline): KGHSH, LQKENI. V was clipped by 0 bases and J by 7 bases, with 13 bases between them.

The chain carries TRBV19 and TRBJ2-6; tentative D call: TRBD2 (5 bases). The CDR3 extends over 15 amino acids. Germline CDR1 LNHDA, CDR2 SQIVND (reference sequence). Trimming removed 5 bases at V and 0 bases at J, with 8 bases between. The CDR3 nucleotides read TGTGCCAGTAGTGAGGGCCTCTCTGGGGCCAACGTCCTGACTTTC. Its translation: CASSEGLSGANVLTF.

This CDR3 is CASSSRQGLPNYGYTF. The CDR3 nucleotides read TGTGCCAGTAGTTCACGACAGGGCCTACCTAACTATGGCTACACCTTC. The V gene is TRBV19, the J gene TRBJ1-2; 7 bases are a match to TRBD1. V shed 5 bases and J 0 bases; nucleotides not matched to a gene: 9. CDR1 LNHDA and CDR2 SQIVND come from the germline V gene (reference sequence). The CDR3 is made up of 16 amino acids. The whole variable domain, remainder taken from reference TRBV19 and TRBJ1-2, is DGGITQSPKYLFRKEGQNVTLSCEQNLNHDAMYWYRQDPGQGLRLIYYSQIVNDFQKGDIAEGYSVSREKKESFPLTVTSAQKNPTAFYLCASSSRQGLPNYGYTFGSGTRLTVV.

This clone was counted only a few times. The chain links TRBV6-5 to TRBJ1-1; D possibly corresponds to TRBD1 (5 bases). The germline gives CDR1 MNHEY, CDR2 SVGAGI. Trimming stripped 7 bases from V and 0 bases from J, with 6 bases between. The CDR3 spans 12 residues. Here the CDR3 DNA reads TGTGCCAGCAAAGGGGTGAACACTGAAGCTTTCTTT. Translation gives CASKGVNTEAFF.

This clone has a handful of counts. The CDR3 nucleotides read TGTGCCTGGAGTCACAGGGTCCCAAGCCAAGAGACCCAGTACTTC. Protein sequence: CAWSHRVPSQETQYF. The V gene is TRBV30, the J gene TRBJ2-5; a possible D gene is TRBD1 (6 bases). The CDR3 has 15 residues. Trimming removed 2 bases from V and 1 base from J, with 14 bases in between. The V gene's germline CDR1 is GTSNPN and CDR2 SVGIG (reference sequence).

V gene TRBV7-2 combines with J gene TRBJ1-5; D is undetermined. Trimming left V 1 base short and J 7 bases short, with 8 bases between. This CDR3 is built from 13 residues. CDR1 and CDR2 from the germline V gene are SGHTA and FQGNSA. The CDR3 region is CASSLVSPQPQHF. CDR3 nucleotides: TGTGCCAGCAGCTTAGTAAGCCCACAGCCCCAGCATTTT.

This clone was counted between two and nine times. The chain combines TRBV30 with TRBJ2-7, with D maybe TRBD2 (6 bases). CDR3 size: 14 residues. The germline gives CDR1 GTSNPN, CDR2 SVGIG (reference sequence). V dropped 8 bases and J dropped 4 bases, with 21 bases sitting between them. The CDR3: CARDEGGGVYEQYF. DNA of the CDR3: TGTGCCCGGGACGAGGGAGGAGGGGTTTACGAGCAGTACTTC.

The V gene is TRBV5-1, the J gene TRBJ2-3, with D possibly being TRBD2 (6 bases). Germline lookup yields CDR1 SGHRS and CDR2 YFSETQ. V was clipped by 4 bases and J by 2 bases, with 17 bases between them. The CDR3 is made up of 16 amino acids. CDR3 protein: CASSPISGLNTDTQYF. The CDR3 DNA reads TGCGCCAGCAGCCCGATTTCGGGACTTAACACAGATACGCAGTATTTT.